This T cell receptor beta chain appears in the sequencing data of a study of blood T cell repertoires in COVID-19. Study-wide background: Acute and convalescent COVID-19 samples came from the United States, Italy and Spain.

Clones were read by immunoSEQ multiplex PCR, and TCRdb kept only the in-frame ones, dropping some. The top ten hold around 4.7% of the sample, which has approximately 94,000 clones, about 88% seen once. Germline-derived CDR1 and CDR2 are MNHNS and SASEGT. Trimming removed 2 bases from V and 0 bases from J; junction bases left unmatched: 15. CDR3 length equals 21 residues. The chain employs TRBV6-1 and TRBJ2-7; 14 positions match TRBD2. The sequence was obtained from a woman over 75 with active COVID-19. Sequencing input: peripheral blood. CDR3: CASSERWQGLAGARGSYEQYF. For the CDR3, the DNA is TGTGCCAGCAGTGAAAGATGGCAGGGACTAGCGGGAGCCAGGGGCTCCTACGAGCAGTACTTC.